These T cell receptor beta chains were read from a single sample in a study of glioma-infiltrating T cells. TCRdb used MiXCR to reprocess the multiplex PCR reads, holding one entry per CDR3 protein. The table shows 15,000 to 20,000 distinct CDR3 sequences, with 58% occurring only once. The sequenced sample consisted of glioma tissue, nonneoplastic brain tissue, or PBMCs (not recorded which). The receptors shown here come from a human donor with low-grade glioma or glioblastoma, undergoing nonglioma brain surgery, or in good health (not recorded which). Both conserved end residues are part of each CDR3. Each record gives: D gene, J gene, clone size, V gene, CDR3 protein, CDR3 DNA. D genes are given only for firm matches. The listing skips clone size in some rows; elsewhere it reads once, few, many or a size class.

-,TRBJ1-1,many,TRBV2,CASSESRASWAPPEAFF,TGTGCCAGCAGTGAAAGTAGGGCGTCCTGGGCGCCCCCCGAAGCTTTCTTT
-,TRBJ2-1,-,TRBV30,CASELSSYNEQFF,TGTGCCTCCGAATTGAGCTCCTACAATGAGCAGTTCTTC
TRBD2,TRBJ2-7,-,TRBV6-6,CASSDGLALSSYEQYF,TGTGCCAGCAGCGACGGACTAGCGCTTAGCTCCTACGAGCAGTACTTC
TRBD1,TRBJ1-2,many,TRBV18,CASSLGTAEYGYTF,TGTGCCAGCTCCCTCGGGACAGCCGAATATGGCTACACCTTC
-,TRBJ2-7,-,TRBV29-1,CSVGGIEQYF,TGCAGCGTTGGGGGCATCGAGCAGTACTTC
-,TRBJ1-6,-,TRBV6-1,CASSSPGTYNSPLHF,TGTGCCAGCAGTTCCCCCGGGACGTATAATTCACCCCTCCACTTT
-,TRBJ1-2,-,TRBV28,CASGDRYGYTF,TGTGCCAGCGGTGACAGATATGGCTACACCTTC
TRBD2,TRBJ2-3,medium-sized,TRBV28,CASSPRESGTDTQYF,TGTGCCAGCAGTCCGCGGGAGTCGGGCACAGATACGCAGTATTTT
-,TRBJ2-1,-,TRBV28,CASRPPIRGPPKEQFF,TGTGCCAGCAGACCCCCAATACGGGGCCCACCGAAGGAGCAGTTCTTC
-,TRBJ2-7,medium-sized,TRBV20-1,CSATFGSGLSYEQYF,TGCAGTGCTACCTTTGGTAGCGGACTCTCCTACGAGCAGTACTTC
TRBD1,TRBJ2-3,-,TRBV24-1,CATSDLTGTGTTDTQYF,TGTGCCACCAGTGATTTGACTGGGACAGGGACCACAGATACGCAGTATTTT
-,TRBJ1-2,-,TRBV5-4,CASSLAGWGRGYTF,TGTGCCAGCAGCTTGGCCGGTTGGGGACGTGGCTACACCTTC
-,TRBJ1-2,-,TRBV20-1,CSANRAGVGYTF,TGCAGTGCTAATCGGGCAGGGGTAGGCTACACCTTC
TRBD1,TRBJ1-1,-,TRBV20-1,CSALQGKGTEAFF,TGCAGTGCATTACAGGGGAAAGGCACTGAAGCTTTCTTT
-,TRBJ1-1,-,TRBV6-1,CASSWVEGTEAFF,TGTGCCAGCTCATGGGTGGAGGGCACTGAAGCTTTCTTT
TRBD1,TRBJ2-3,-,TRBV7-9,CASSFSTGRTQYF,TGTGCCAGCAGCTTCTCGACAGGGAGAACGCAGTATTTT
TRBD1,TRBJ2-1,-,TRBV6-1,CASIIDRERYKQFF,TGTGCCAGCATTATCGACAGGGAAAGGTATAAGCAGTTCTTC
-,TRBJ1-3,-,TRBV20-1,CSVLDRSGNTIYF,TGCAGTGTTCTAGACCGCTCTGGAAACACCATATATTTT
TRBD1,TRBJ1-1,many,TRBV5-1,CASSLAGGQSEAFF,TGCGCCAGCAGCTTGGCGGGGGGACAGTCTGAAGCTTTCTTT
-,TRBJ1-1,few,TRBV6-2/TRBV6-3,CAAWGRRNTEAFF,TGCGCCGCTTGGGGGAGGCGAAACACTGAAGCTTTCTTT
-,TRBJ1-5,-,TRBV6-2/TRBV6-3,CASSYVQGLSNQPQHF,TGTGCCAGCAGTTACGTGCAGGGCCTTAGCAATCAGCCCCAGCATTTT
-,TRBJ1-5,-,TRBV12-3/TRBV12-4,CASSLKGIGNQPQHF,TGTGCCAGCAGTTTAAAGGGGATAGGCAATCAGCCCCAGCATTTT
TRBD1,TRBJ2-7,many,TRBV15,CATSRLTQTGINEQYF,TGTGCCACCAGCAGACTCACCCAGACAGGGATCAACGAGCAGTACTTC
-,TRBJ2-7,-,TRBV20-1,CSARDAGHHEQYF,TGCAGTGCTAGAGATGCGGGGCATCACGAGCAGTACTTC
-,TRBJ1-1,-,TRBV12-3/TRBV12-4,CASSLVGPGAFF,TGTGCCAGCAGTTTGGTTGGCCCGGGGGCTTTCTTT
-,TRBJ1-2,-,TRBV20-1,CSAREGGENYGFTF,TGCAGTGCCAGAGAGGGAGGGGAAAACTATGGCTTCACCTTC
TRBD2,TRBJ2-1,-,TRBV6-9,CASSYCQLTSGSRSEQFF,TGTGCCAGCAGTTACTGCCAATTGACTAGCGGGAGCCGGAGTGAGCAGTTCTTC
-,TRBJ2-1,-,TRBV6-9,CASSYPEARDNEQFF,TGTGCCAGCAGTTACCCGGAGGCTCGGGACAATGAGCAGTTCTTC
TRBD1,TRBJ1-6,once,TRBV20-1,CSAVRDRDNSPLHF,TGCAGTGCTGTTAGGGACAGGGATAATTCACCCCTCCACTTT
-,TRBJ2-2,-,TRBV19,CATHGGSYMNTGELFF,TGTGCCACTCACGGGGGCTCCTACATGAACACCGGGGAGCTGTTTTTT
TRBD1,TRBJ1-5,-,TRBV5-1,CTRSLNPGQGNQPQHF,TGCACCAGAAGCTTGAACCCGGGACAGGGGAATCAGCCCCAGCATTTT
-,TRBJ1-5,few,TRBV7-2,CASRSGDVINQPQHF,TGTGCCAGCAGATCAGGGGATGTGATAAATCAGCCCCAGCATTTT
TRBD1,TRBJ2-7,few,TRBV6-6,CASSYQGDDEQYF,TGTGCCAGCAGTTACCAGGGGGACGACGAGCAGTACTTC
TRBD1,TRBJ1-1,-,TRBV7-9,CASVKTGGLAFF,TGTGCCAGCGTTAAAACAGGGGGCCTAGCTTTCTTT
TRBD2,TRBJ2-1,-,TRBV7-2,CASTQQRGSVNEQFF,TGTGCCAGCACCCAACAGCGGGGGTCGGTGAATGAGCAGTTCTTC
-,TRBJ1-1,-,TRBV4-1,CASRKWPVNTEAFF,TGCGCCAGCCGAAAGTGGCCGGTGAACACTGAAGCTTTCTTT
-,TRBJ2-7,-,TRBV6-1,CASSEREPYEQYF,TGTGCCAGCAGTGAGAGGGAACCCTACGAGCAGTACTTC
TRBD2,TRBJ2-1,-,TRBV5-1,CASSSWGAGGAYNEQFF,TGCGCCAGCAGCTCCTGGGGGGCGGGAGGCGCCTACAATGAGCAGTTCTTC
-,TRBJ2-7,-,TRBV7-6,CASSLAVPPGYEQYF,TGTGCCAGCAGCTTAGCGGTGCCACCCGGCTACGAGCAGTACTTC
TRBD2,TRBJ2-1,-,TRBV11-2,CASSLVASGIYNEQFF,TGTGCCAGCAGCTTAGTAGCTAGCGGGATCTACAATGAGCAGTTCTTC
-,TRBJ2-7,-,TRBV6-6,CASSPLGSPGVFEQYF,TGTGCCAGCAGTCCTCTAGGGAGCCCCGGGGTCTTCGAGCAGTACTTC
-,TRBJ1-1,many,TRBV7-2,CASTPFRGQDTEAFF,TGTGCCAGCACTCCCTTCAGGGGCCAGGACACTGAAGCTTTCTTT
-,TRBJ1-1,-,TRBV6-5,CASSYQENTEAFF,TGTGCTAGCAGTTATCAGGAGAACACTGAAGCTTTCTTT